The 26 T cell receptor beta chains presented below share a single source sample, sequenced in a study of regulatory T cells in long-lasting Graves disease. The sample's time point: newly diagnosed GD, antithyroid drugs for less than 3 months. The TCR library was prepared using RNA isolated from PBMCs. Building the TCR beta libraries relied on iRepertoire HTBI primers, and CDR3 regions underwent Arm-PCR. One entry per CDR3 protein results from TCRdb running MiXCR on the multiplex PCR reads. The sample includes roughly 420,000 distinct CDR3 sequences, 11% to 15% of them seen just once. These data were also filed under a second study, of T cells in Graves' hyperthyroidism and ophthalmopathy.

This sample comprised peripheral blood mononuclear cells (PBMCs), obtained at new diagnosis, from a patient treated with antithyroid drugs. All receptors come from a woman aged 50 to 65 with Graves disease.

There are a few counts of this clonotype. The genes are TRBV29-1 and TRBJ2-3; TRBD2 might be the D (6 bases). The CDR3 is made up of 11 amino acids. Germline assignment: CDR1 SQVTM and CDR2 ANQGSEA. With 7 bases removed from V and 13 bases from J, the gap between germline ends came to 18 bases. CDR3 protein: CSAGRETFKYF. CDR3 nucleotides: TGCAGCGCGGGACGGGAGACCTTCAAGTATTTT.

This clonotype has ten or more counts. V and J are TRBV9 and TRBJ2-2, with a tentative D call TRBD1 (6 bases). CDR1 is SGDLS and CDR2 is YYNGEE in the germline V gene. Between the trimmed V and J ends, which lost 3 bases and 3 bases, there was a span of 9 bases. The CDR3 loop spans 14 amino acids. The CDR3 reads CASSARGHTGELFF. The CDR3 DNA follows: TGTGCCAGCAGCGCCAGGGGACACACCGGGGAGCTGTTTTTT.

This clonotype appeared many times. This rearrangement joins TRBV29-1 to TRBJ1-1; weak D call: TRBD1 (6 bases). This CDR3 comprises 13 residues. Trimming stripped 6 bases from V and 3 bases from J, with 14 bases between. Germline loops: CDR1 SQVTM, CDR2 ANQGSEA. CDR3 DNA: TGCAGCGTGGCAGGACAGATCGACACTGAAGCTTTCTTT. Translating gives CSVAGQIDTEAFF.

In this sample, this clonotype turned up many times. V is TRBV30 and J is TRBJ1-6; the D is unclear. CDR1 and CDR2 (germline): GTSNPN, SVGIG (reference sequence). V shed 3 bases and J shed 7 bases, with 10 bases lying between them. CDR3 length equals 13 residues. The CDR3 region is CAWSRMTNSPLHF. CDR3 sequence (DNA): TGTGCCTGGAGCCGAATGACAAATTCACCCCTCCACTTT. Full variable domain (remainder filled in from reference TRBV30 and TRBJ1-6): SQTIHQWPATLVQPVGSPLSLECTVEGTSNPNLYWYRQAAGRGLQLLFYSVGIGQISSEVPQNLSASRPQDRQFILSSKKLLLSDSGFYLCAWSRMTNSPLHFGNGTRLTVT.

The V gene is TRBV19, the J gene TRBJ2-2; perhaps TRBD1 as D (6 bases). The CDR3 is 14 amino acids. Germline values: CDR1 LNHDA, CDR2 SQIVND (reference sequence). V shed 7 bases and J shed 6 bases, with 15 bases lying between them. This chain's CDR3 is CASTPRTDAGELFF. In DNA, the CDR3 is TGTGCCAGTACCCCCCGGACAGACGCCGGGGAGCTGTTTTTT.

As regards this clonotype: This may be a read error: a much more frequent sequence differs by one nucleotide. The V and J genes are TRBV12-3 or TRBV12-4 and TRBJ2-1; 12 bases are a match to TRBD2. The CDR3 runs to 15 residues. The CDR3 sequence is CVILAGGPGYNEQFF. CDR3 coding DNA: TGTGTCATCCTAGCGGGAGGGCCGGGCTACAATGAGCAGTTCTTC.

This clonotype has a count of ten or more. The chain recombines TRBV7-2 with TRBJ1-1; the D is unclear. The CDR3 has 16 amino acids. CDR1 and CDR2 (germline): SGHTA, FQGNSA. V was cut by 1 base and J by 0 bases, with 12 bases left in between. The CDR3 protein is CASSLEGPSLNTEAFF. The CDR3 nucleotides read TGTGCCAGCAGCTTAGAAGGCCCCTCTCTGAACACTGAAGCTTTCTTT.

The V and J genes are TRBV2 and TRBJ2-2; no firm D call. The germline V and J ends were trimmed by 0 bases and 6 bases, with 11 bases remaining between them. The length of the CDR3 is 15 residues. Germline-derived CDR1 and CDR2 are SNHLY and FYNNEI. CDR3 coding DNA: TGTGCCAGCAGTGAAGCGCCAAGATCCGCCGGGGAGCTGTTTTTT. Translation gives CASSEAPRSAGELFF.

A few counts support this clonotype. V and J are TRBV5-5 and TRBJ2-1, with 10 bases that match TRBD1. The CDR3 consists of 16 residues. Germline trimming cut 0 bases from V and 4 bases from J; bases unmatched to any gene: 4. In germline, CDR1 is SGHKS, CDR2 YYEKEE (reference sequence). The CDR3 reads CASSLVGQGSYNEQFF. The CDR3 nucleotides are TGTGCCAGCAGCTTGGTGGGACAGGGGTCTTACAATGAGCAGTTCTTC.

As to this clonotype: A junction boundary mismatches the germline segment, possibly from a read error. This chain uses TRBV28 with TRBJ2-6; D tentatively reads TRBD1 or TRBD2 (6 bases each). The V gene's germline CDR1 is MDHEN and CDR2 SYDVKM. The CDR3 runs to 19 residues. In DNA, the CDR3 is TGTGCCAGCAGTTTACACCGGTGGGGGGCAGGCTCTGGGGCCAACGCCCTGACTTTC. This sequence encodes CASSLHRWGAGSGANALTF. Filled out from reference TRBV28 and TRBJ2-6, the complete variable domain reads DVKVTQSSRYLVKRTGEKVFLECVQDMDHENMFWYRQDPGLGLRLIYFSYDVKMKEKGDIPEGYSVSREKKERFSLILESASTNQTSMYLCASSLHRWGAGSGANALTFGAGSRLTVL.

This chain joins TRBV29-1 and TRBJ2-6, with 7 bases matching TRBD2. J was trimmed by 2 bases and V by 7 bases; bases with no gene match: 11. The CDR3 loop spans 16 amino acids. Germline V gene sequence: CDR1 SQVTM, CDR2 ANQGSEA. The CDR3 nucleotides read TGCAGCGCTGGGGGGGAGAGTAAGGCTGGGGCCAACGTCCTGACTTTC. Translating gives CSAGGESKAGANVLTF. The full variable domain, its missing parts supplied by reference TRBV29-1 and TRBJ2-6, is SAVISQKPSRDICQRGTSLTIQCQVDSQVTMMFWYRQQPGQSLTLIATANQGSEATYESGFVIDKFPISRPNLTFSTLTVSNMSPEDSSIYLCSAGGESKAGANVLTFGAGSRLTVL.

This clonotype occurred many times. The V gene is TRBV10-1, the J gene TRBJ2-2; the D call may be TRBD1 or TRBD2 (5 bases each). The CDR3 length is 14 residues. Germline CDR1 and CDR2: WNHNN and SYGVQD (reference sequence). Trimming took 4 bases from V and 5 from J, leaving 11 bases between them. The CDR3 region is CASSAHGGTGELFF. The CDR3 nucleotides read TGCGCCAGCAGTGCCCATGGGGGAACCGGGGAGCTGTTTTTT.

At least ten counts were recorded for this clonotype. The genes are TRBV12-3 or TRBV12-4 and TRBJ1-5; D remains ambiguous. This CDR3 region has 13 residues. V gave up 3 bases and J gave up 4 bases, with 7 bases separating them. The CDR3 coding sequence is TGTGCCAGCAGTTTGTGGGAGAATCAGCCCCAGCATTTT. It is translated as CASSLWENQPQHF.

This clonotype was seen more than once but under ten times. The V and J genes are TRBV27 and TRBJ2-2; 13 nucleotides line up with TRBD2. Germline V gene data show CDR1 as MNHEY and CDR2 as SMNVEV (reference sequence). The ends lost 6 bases at V and 7 bases at J; junction bases unmatched: 2. CDR3 length equals 14 residues. CDR3 bases: TGTGCCAGCAGACTAGCGGGAGGGGGCGGGGAGCTGTTTTTT. Residues: CASRLAGGGGELFF.

The rearrangement joins TRBV5-4 to TRBJ2-5; D perhaps matches TRBD1 (5 bases). The CDR3 loop spans 16 amino acids. Germline assignment: CDR1 SGHNT and CDR2 YYREEE (reference sequence). Trimming removed 1 base from V and 2 bases from J, with 15 bases in between. The CDR3 sequence: CASSLPAPGRQETQYF. CDR3 bases: TGTGCCAGCAGCTTGCCGGCCCCAGGGCGTCAAGAGACCCAGTACTTC.

This clonotype was seen repeatedly, ten times or more. V is TRBV27 and J is TRBJ2-6; the D is unclear. V shed 6 bases and J shed 0 bases, with 6 bases lying between them. Germline lookup yields CDR1 MNHEY and CDR2 SMNVEV (reference sequence). This CDR3 region has 14 residues. For the CDR3, the DNA is TGTGCCAGCAGCCGTAGCTCTGGGGCCAACGTCCTGACTTTC. It specifies CASSRSSGANVLTF.

The V and J genes are TRBV3-1 and TRBJ1-2, with D possibly TRBD1 on 5 matching bases. The CDR3 has 17 amino acids. Between the trimmed V and J ends, which lost 0 bases and 0 bases, there was a span of 14 bases. The V gene's germline CDR1 is LGHDT and CDR2 YNNKEL (reference sequence). CDR3 bases: TGTGCCAGCAGCCAAGATCACGGGGGGAGCGCTAACTATGGCTACACCTTC. Translation gives CASSQDHGGSANYGYTF. Using reference TRBV3-1 and TRBJ1-2 for the parts outside the CDR3, the full variable domain is DTAVSQTPKYLVTQMGNDKSIKCEQNLGHDTMYWYKQDSKKFLKIMFSYNNKELIINETVPNRFSPKSPDKAHLNLHINSLELGDSAVYFCASSQDHGGSANYGYTFGSGTRLTVV.

At least ten counts were recorded for this clonotype. The chain links TRBV20-1 to TRBJ2-7; TRBD2 agrees at 8 bases. Germline V gives CDR1 DFQATT, CDR2 SNEGSKA (reference sequence). The length of the CDR3 is 14 residues. V lost 6 bases and J lost 6; bases outside the gene matches: 13. Here the CDR3 DNA reads TGCAGTGCCCCCCCGGGCGGGAGGCCGCGCGAGCAGTACTTC. As protein: CSAPPGGRPREQYF.

This clonotype has a handful of counts. The genes are TRBV7-9 and TRBJ2-3; a weak D match, TRBD2 (5 bases). V dropped 0 bases and J dropped 2 bases, with 15 bases sitting between them. The germline V gene encodes CDR1 SEHNR and CDR2 FQNEAQ (reference sequence). The CDR3 runs to 17 residues. The CDR3 DNA follows: TGTGCCAGCAGCTTAGCCGCGGACTTATTATACACAGATACGCAGTATTTT. It encodes CASSLAADLLYTDTQYF. The full variable domain, its missing parts supplied by reference TRBV7-9 and TRBJ2-3, is DTGVSQNPRHKITKRGQNVTFRCDPISEHNRLYWYRQTLGQGPEFLTYFQNEAQLEKSRLLSDRFSAERPKGSFSTLEIQRTEQGDSAMYLCASSLAADLLYTDTQYFGPGTRLTVL.

This clonotype was recorded many times. This chain joins TRBV2 and TRBJ1-1; weak D call: TRBD1 (5 bases). The CDR3 is made up of 13 amino acids. CDR1 and CDR2 (germline): SNHLY, FYNNEI. The germline V and J ends were trimmed by 2 bases and 8 bases, with 12 bases remaining between them. The CDR3, as DNA: TGTGCCAGCAGTGAATTAGGGACCGAAGAAGCTTTCTTT. This sequence encodes CASSELGTEEAFF.

The sample holds many counts of this clonotype. The chain joins TRBV7-2 to TRBJ1-2, with D maybe TRBD1 (6 bases). V was clipped by 5 bases and J by 6 bases, with 19 bases between them. The V gene's germline CDR1 is SGHTA and CDR2 FQGNSA. CDR3 length: 15 residues. Here the CDR3 reads CASSTIGGADDGYTF. The CDR3 nucleotides are TGTGCCAGCAGCACAATAGGGGGTGCCGATGATGGCTACACCTTC.

This clonotype was recorded many times. V and J are TRBV28 and TRBJ1-2; D is uncertain. The V gene lost 1 base and the J gene lost 4 bases, with 19 bases spanning the gap. The CDR3 extends over 17 amino acids. CDR1 MDHEN and CDR2 SYDVKM come from the germline V gene. The CDR3 bases are TGTGCCAGCAGTTTATCAGCCGCTGGTCCGGGGAGCTATGGCTACACCTTC. Translating it yields CASSLSAAGPGSYGYTF.

The CDR3 spells CASRQDSGNTIYF. In DNA, the CDR3 is TGCGCCAGCAGACAGGACTCTGGAAACACCATATATTTT. This chain uses TRBV10-1 with TRBJ1-3; possibly TRBD1 for D (5 bases). The CDR3 spans 13 residues. The germline gives CDR1 WNHNN, CDR2 SYGVQD (reference sequence). V was pared by 6 bases and J by 0 bases, with 6 bases between.

This clonotype was seen many times. The rearrangement joins TRBV7-8 to TRBJ1-4; D unresolved. V was trimmed by 5 bases and J by 0 bases, leaving 7 bases between them. The CDR3 has 14 amino acids. Germline loops: CDR1 SGHVS, CDR2 FQNEAQ. The CDR3 bases are TGTGCCAGCAGCACCTATACAACTAATGAAAAACTGTTTTTT. This sequence encodes CASSTYTTNEKLFF.

In this sample, this clonotype turned up many times. The rearrangement links TRBV7-2 to TRBJ2-1; 7 bases fit TRBD2. V trimming: 5 bases; J trimming: 6 bases; junction bases outside the gene matches: 10. The CDR3 contains 15 residues. CDR1 is SGHTA, CDR2 FQGNSA, per germline. The chain's CDR3 is CASSAGTTVGNEQFF. Written as DNA, the CDR3 is TGTGCCAGCAGCGCCGGGACTACCGTGGGCAATGAGCAGTTCTTC.

This clonotype was detected ten times or more. The chain couples TRBV5-1 to TRBJ1-4; D not resolved. V was shortened by 0 bases and J by 7 bases, with 10 bases between the two germline ends. Germline CDR1 reads SGHRS; CDR2 reads YFSETQ. This CDR3 has 14 amino acids. In nucleotides, the CDR3 is TGCGCCAGCAGCTTGGGCCGAGGTCGTGAAAAACTGTTTTTT. It is translated as CASSLGRGREKLFF.